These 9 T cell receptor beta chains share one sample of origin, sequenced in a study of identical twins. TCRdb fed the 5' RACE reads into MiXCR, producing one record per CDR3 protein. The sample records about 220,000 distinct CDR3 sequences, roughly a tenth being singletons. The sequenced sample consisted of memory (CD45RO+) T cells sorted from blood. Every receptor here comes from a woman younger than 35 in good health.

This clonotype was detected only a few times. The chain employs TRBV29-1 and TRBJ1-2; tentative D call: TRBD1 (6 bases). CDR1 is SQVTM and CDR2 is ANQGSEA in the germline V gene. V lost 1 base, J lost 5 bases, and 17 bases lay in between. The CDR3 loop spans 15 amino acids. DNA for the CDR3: TGCAGCGTTGAAGGTCGGGGGGCGACTGGGTATGGCTACACCTTC. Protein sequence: CSVEGRGATGYGYTF.

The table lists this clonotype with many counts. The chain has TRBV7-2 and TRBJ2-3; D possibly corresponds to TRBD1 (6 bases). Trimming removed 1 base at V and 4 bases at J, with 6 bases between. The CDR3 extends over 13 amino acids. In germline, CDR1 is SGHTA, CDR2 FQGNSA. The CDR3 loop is CASSLEGADTQYF. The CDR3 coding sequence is TGTGCCAGCAGCTTAGAGGGGGCAGATACGCAGTATTTT.

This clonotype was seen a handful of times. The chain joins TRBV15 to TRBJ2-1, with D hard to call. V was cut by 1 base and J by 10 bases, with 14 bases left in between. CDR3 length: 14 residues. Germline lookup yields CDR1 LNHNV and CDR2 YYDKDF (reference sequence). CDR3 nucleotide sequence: TGTGCCACCAGCAGAGCCGGGCCCTTGGAGGAGCAGTTCTTC. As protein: CATSRAGPLEEQFF. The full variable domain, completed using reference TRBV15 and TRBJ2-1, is DAMVIQNPRYQVTQFGKPVTLSCSQTLNHNVMYWYQQKSSQAPKLLFHYYDKDFNNEADTPDNFQSRRPNTSFCFLDIRSPGLGDTAMYLCATSRAGPLEEQFFGPGTRLTVL.

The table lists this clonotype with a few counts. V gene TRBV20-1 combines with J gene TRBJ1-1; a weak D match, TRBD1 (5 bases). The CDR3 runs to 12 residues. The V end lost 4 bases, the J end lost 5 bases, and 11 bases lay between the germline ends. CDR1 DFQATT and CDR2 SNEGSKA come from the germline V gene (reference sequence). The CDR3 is CSATGQGTEAFF. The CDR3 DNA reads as TGCAGTGCTACAGGGCAGGGTACTGAAGCTTTCTTT.

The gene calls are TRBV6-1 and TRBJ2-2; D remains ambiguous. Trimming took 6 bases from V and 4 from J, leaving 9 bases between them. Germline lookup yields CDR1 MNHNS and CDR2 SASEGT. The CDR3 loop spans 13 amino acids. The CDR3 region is CASSPQSTGELFF. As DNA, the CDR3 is TGTGCCAGCAGCCCGCAGAGCACCGGGGAGCTGTTTTTT.

This chain's CDR3 is CASTIGTSQFF. Written as DNA, the CDR3 is TGTGCCAGCACCATCGGAACCAGCCAGTTCTTC. This chain uses TRBV6-2 or TRBV6-3 with TRBJ2-1; D gene ambiguous. Germline V gene data show CDR1 as MNHEY and CDR2 as SVGEGT. V was cut by 7 bases and J by 13 bases, with 14 bases left in between. The CDR3 length is 11 residues.

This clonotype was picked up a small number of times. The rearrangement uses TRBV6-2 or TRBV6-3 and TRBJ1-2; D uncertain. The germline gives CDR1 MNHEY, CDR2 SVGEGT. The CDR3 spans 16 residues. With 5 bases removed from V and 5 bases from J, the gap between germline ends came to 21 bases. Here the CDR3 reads CASSGFGPIPWYGYTF. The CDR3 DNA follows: TGTGCCAGCAGTGGCTTTGGTCCCATCCCCTGGTATGGCTACACCTTC.

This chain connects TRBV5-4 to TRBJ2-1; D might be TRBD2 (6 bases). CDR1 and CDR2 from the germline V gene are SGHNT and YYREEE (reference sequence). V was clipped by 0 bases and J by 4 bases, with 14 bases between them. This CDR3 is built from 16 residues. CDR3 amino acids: CASSLGSGLPYNEQFF. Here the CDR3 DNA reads TGTGCCAGCAGCTTGGGGTCGGGACTCCCTTACAATGAGCAGTTCTTC.

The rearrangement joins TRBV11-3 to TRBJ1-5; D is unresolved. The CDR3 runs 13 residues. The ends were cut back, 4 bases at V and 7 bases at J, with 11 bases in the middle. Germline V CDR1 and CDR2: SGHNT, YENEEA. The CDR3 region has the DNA TGTGCCAGCAGCTGGGATAGAACGCAGCCCCAGCATTTT. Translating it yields CASSWDRTQPQHF.